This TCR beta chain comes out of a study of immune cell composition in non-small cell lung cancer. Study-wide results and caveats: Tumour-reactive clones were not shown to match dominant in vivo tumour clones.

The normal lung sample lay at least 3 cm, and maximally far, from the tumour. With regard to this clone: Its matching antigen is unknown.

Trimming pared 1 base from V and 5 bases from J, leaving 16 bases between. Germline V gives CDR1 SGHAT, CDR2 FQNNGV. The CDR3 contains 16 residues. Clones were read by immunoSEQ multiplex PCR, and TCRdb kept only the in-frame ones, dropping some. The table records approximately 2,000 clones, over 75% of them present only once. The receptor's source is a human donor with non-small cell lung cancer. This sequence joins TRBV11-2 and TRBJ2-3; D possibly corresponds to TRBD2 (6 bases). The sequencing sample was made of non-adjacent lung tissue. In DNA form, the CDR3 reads TGTGCCAGCAGCTTAGCGACGCGGGGTGGGGTAGATACGCAGTATTTT. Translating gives CASSLATRGGVDTQYF. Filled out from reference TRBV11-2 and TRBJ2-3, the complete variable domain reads EAGVAQSPRYKIIEKRQSVAFWCNPISGHATLYWYQQILGQGPKLLIQFQNNGVVDDSQLPKDRFSAERLKGVDSTLKIQPAKLEDSAVYLCASSLATRGGVDTQYFGPGTRLTVL.